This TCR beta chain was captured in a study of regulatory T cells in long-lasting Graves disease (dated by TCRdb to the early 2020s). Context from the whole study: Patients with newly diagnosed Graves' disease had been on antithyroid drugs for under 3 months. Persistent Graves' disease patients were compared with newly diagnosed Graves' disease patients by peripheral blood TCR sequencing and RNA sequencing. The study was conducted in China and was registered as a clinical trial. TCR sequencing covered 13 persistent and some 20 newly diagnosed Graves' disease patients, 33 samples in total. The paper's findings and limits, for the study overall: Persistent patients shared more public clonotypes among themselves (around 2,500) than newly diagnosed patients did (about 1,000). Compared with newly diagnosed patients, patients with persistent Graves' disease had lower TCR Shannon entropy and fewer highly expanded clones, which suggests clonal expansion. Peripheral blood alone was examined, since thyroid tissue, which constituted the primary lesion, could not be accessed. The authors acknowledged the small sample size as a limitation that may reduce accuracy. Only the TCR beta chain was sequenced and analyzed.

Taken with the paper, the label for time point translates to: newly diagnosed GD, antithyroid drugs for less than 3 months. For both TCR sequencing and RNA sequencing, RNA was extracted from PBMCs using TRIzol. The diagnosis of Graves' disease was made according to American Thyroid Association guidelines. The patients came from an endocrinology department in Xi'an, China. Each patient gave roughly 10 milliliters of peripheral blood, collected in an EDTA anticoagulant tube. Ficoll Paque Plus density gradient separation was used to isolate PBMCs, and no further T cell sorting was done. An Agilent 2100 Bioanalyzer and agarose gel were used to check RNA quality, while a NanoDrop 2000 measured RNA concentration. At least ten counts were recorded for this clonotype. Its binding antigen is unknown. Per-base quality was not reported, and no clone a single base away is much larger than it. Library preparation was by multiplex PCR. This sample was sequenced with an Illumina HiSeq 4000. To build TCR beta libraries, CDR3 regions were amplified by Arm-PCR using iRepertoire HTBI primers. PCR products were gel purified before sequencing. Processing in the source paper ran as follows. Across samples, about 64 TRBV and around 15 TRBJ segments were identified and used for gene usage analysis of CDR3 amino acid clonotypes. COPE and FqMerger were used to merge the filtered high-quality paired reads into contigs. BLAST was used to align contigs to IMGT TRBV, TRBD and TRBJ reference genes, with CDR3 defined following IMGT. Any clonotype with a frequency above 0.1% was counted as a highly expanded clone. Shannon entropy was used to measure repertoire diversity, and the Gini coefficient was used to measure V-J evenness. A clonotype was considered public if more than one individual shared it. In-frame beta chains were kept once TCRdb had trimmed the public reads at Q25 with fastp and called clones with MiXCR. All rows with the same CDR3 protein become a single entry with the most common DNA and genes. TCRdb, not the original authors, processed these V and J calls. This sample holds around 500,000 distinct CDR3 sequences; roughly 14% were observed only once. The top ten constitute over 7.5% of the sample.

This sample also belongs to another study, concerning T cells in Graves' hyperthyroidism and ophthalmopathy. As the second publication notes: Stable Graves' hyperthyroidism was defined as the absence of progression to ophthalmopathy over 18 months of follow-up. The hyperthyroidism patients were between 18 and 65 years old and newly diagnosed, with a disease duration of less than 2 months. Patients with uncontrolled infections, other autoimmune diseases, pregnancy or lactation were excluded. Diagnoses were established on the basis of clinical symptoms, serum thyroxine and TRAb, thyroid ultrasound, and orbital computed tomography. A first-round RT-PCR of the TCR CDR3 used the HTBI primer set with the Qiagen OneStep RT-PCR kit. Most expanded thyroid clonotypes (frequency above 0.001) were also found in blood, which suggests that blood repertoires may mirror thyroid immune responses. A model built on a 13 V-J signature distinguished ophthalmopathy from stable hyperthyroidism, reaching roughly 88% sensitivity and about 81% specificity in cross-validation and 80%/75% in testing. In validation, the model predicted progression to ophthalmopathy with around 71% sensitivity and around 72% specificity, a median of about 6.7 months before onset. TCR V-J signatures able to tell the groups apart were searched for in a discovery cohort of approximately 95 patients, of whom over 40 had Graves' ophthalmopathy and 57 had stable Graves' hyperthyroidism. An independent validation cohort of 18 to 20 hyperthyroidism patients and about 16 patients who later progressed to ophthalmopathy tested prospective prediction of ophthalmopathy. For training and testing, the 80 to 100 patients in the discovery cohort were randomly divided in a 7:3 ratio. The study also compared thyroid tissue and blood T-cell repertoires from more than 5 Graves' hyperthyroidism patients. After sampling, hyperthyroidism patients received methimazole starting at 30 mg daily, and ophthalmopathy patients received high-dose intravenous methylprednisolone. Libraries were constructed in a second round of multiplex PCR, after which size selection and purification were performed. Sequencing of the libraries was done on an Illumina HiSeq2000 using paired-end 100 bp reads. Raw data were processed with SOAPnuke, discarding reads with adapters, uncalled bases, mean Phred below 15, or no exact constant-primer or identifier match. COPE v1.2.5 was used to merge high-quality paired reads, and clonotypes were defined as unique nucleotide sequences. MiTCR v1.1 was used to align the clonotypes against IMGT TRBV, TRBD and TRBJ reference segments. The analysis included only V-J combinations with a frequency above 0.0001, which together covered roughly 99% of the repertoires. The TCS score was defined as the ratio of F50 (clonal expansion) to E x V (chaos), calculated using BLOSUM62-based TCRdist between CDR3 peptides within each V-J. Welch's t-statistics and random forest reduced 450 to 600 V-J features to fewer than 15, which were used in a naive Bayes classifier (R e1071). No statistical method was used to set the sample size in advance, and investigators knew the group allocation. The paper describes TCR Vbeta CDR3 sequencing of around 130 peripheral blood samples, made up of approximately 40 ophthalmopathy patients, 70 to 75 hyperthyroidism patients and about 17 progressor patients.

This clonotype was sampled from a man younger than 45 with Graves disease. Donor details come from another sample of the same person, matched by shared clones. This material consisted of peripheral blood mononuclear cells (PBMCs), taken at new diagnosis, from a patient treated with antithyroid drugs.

The CDR3 protein is CASSLATFTGQASGAQYF. The DNA sequence is as follows: TGTGCCAGCAGCTTAGCTACCTTCACGGGACAGGCATCCGGGGCGCAGTATTTT. The chain uses TRBV11-2 and TRBJ2-3, with TRBD1 matching 8 junction bases. The CDR3 starts with the cysteine, ends with the phenylalanine, and has 18 residues. Only the CDR3 region is kept as DNA, spanning 54 bases read in frame from base 1. Trimming accounts for 1 base at V and 10 bases at J, while the number of junction bases matched to no gene is 19. CDR1 and CDR2 are drawn from the germline V gene: SGHAT, FQNNGV.